This TCR beta chain was found in a study of blood T cell repertoires in COVID-19. For the study at large: Sites across the United States, Italy and Spain contributed samples from acute and convalescent COVID-19.

Generated by immunoSEQ multiplex PCR, the TCRdb table keeps only in-frame clones and is missing some. The table shows more than 90,000 clones, with approximately 77% occurring only once. The clonotype was recovered from a woman older than 75 with acute or convalescent COVID-19. Input material: peripheral blood.

The CDR3 nucleotides are TGCGCCAGCAGCCAGAGGTTATGGGACAGGGACTTTCCGGATACGCAGTATTTT. Protein sequence: CASSQRLWDRDFPDTQYF. The V gene is TRBV4-1, the J gene TRBJ2-3, with TRBD1 identical over 9 bases. V gave up 3 bases and J gave up 6 bases; unmatched junction bases: 16. Germline values: CDR1 MGHRA, CDR2 YSYEKL. CDR3 length: 18 amino acids.